These 20 T cell receptor beta chains share one sample of origin, sequenced in a study of T cells in Graves' hyperthyroidism and ophthalmopathy. Amplified TCR beta CDR3 regions derived from RNA transcripts. HTBI primers were employed in a first-round RT-PCR of the TCR CDR3. TCRdb re-called the multiplex PCR reads with MiXCR, one entry per CDR3 protein. The sample gives a few hundred thousand distinct CDR3 sequences, roughly a fifth of which show up once; about 50% is in the top ten. Sample: blood. The receptors stem from a woman aged 50 to 60 with Graves' hyperthyroidism.

This clonotype was seen ten or more times. CDR3 amino acids: CASSQQGSGEKLFF. As DNA, the CDR3 is TGTGCCAGCAGCCAGCAGGGCTCAGGTGAAAAACTGTTTTTT. This chain links TRBV3-1 with TRBJ1-4; D may be TRBD1 (5 bases). The CDR3 is made up of 14 amino acids. The germline V gene has CDR1 LGHDT and CDR2 YNNKEL (reference sequence). Trimming removed 3 bases from V and 7 bases from J, with 12 bases in between.

The chain couples TRBV28 to TRBJ1-2; TRBD1 matches 7 bases. Germline V gene lookup returns CDR1 MDHEN and CDR2 SYDVKM. J gave up 3 bases and V 2 bases, and 3 bases lay outside the gene matches. This CDR3 comprises 14 residues. CDR3 nucleotide sequence: TGTGCCAGCAGTTTAGGGGACAGAGACTATGGCTACACCTTC. This sequence encodes CASSLGDRDYGYTF.

The V and J genes are TRBV2 and TRBJ2-2; D not resolved. Trimming cost V 6 bases and J 2 bases, with 13 bases left between them. CDR1 and CDR2 from the germline V gene are SNHLY and FYNNEI. The CDR3 loop spans 15 amino acids. CDR3 coding DNA: TGTGCCAGCAGACAGAAAGGGAAAAACACCGGGGAGCTGTTTTTT. Translation: CASRQKGKNTGELFF.

This clonotype was seen a handful of times. The chain uses TRBV20-1 and TRBJ2-1; tentative D call: TRBD2 (6 bases). CDR1 and CDR2 from the germline V gene are DFQATT and SNEGSKA (reference sequence). V was cut by 8 bases and J by 0 bases, with 14 bases left in between. The CDR3 contains 14 residues. The CDR3 loop is CSSPEGFSYNEQFF. The CDR3 DNA sequence: TGCAGTTCACCGGAGGGCTTCTCCTACAATGAGCAGTTCTTC.

This clonotype was observed a handful of times. The CDR3 end shows no conserved phenylalanine or tryptophan, and so a read error is likely. V usage is TRBV6-6 and J usage is TRBJ2-7; possible D gene TRBD2, 6 bases. With 2 bases removed from V and 4 bases from J, the gap between germline ends came to 12 bases. The CDR3 consists of 14 residues. The germline CDR1 and CDR2 sequences are MNHNY and SVGAGI (reference sequence). The chain's CDR3 is CASSYGPGVYEQYL. In DNA, the CDR3 is TGTGCCAGCAGTTACGGACCGGGGGTTTACGAGCAGTACCTC.

This clonotype was found many times. The chain employs TRBV20-1 and TRBJ2-3; maybe TRBD2 (6 bases). Trimming pared 3 bases from V and 0 bases from J, leaving 10 bases between. In germline, CDR1 is DFQATT, CDR2 SNEGSKA (reference sequence). CDR3 length equals 14 residues. For the CDR3, the DNA is TGCAGTGCTAGTTGGGGGGTCAGCACAGATACGCAGTATTTT. Translated: CSASWGVSTDTQYF.

The chain combines TRBV29-1 with TRBJ2-1; weak D call: TRBD1 (6 bases). Trimming stripped 4 bases from V and 3 bases from J, with 13 bases between. The germline V gene has CDR1 SQVTM and CDR2 ANQGSEA. This CDR3 is 14 amino acids long. As DNA, the CDR3 is TGCAGCGTTGGGGCCAGGGGCAACTACAATGAGCAGTTCTTC. Its protein is CSVGARGNYNEQFF.

The chain combines TRBV19 with TRBJ1-4, with D maybe TRBD1 (5 bases). The germline V gene encodes CDR1 LNHDA and CDR2 SQIVND (reference sequence). V was clipped by 5 bases and J by 8 bases, with 15 bases between them. The CDR3 is 14 amino acids. The CDR3 sequence: CASSEDSGREKLFF. CDR3 bases: TGTGCCAGTAGTGAAGACAGCGGAAGAGAAAAACTGTTTTTT. The full variable domain, its missing parts supplied by reference TRBV19 and TRBJ1-4, is DGGITQSPKYLFRKEGQNVTLSCEQNLNHDAMYWYRQDPGQGLRLIYYSQIVNDFQKGDIAEGYSVSREKKESFPLTVTSAQKNPTAFYLCASSEDSGREKLFFGSGTQLSVL.

The chain recombines TRBV5-1 with TRBJ1-2; D gene uncertain. The CDR3 sequence is 13 residues long. Trimming removed 4 bases at V and 8 bases at J, with 15 bases between. Per germline, CDR1 SGHRS and CDR2 YFSETQ. Here the CDR3 reads CASSVQSGNGYTF. DNA for the CDR3: TGCGCCAGCAGCGTGCAGTCCGGGAACGGCTACACCTTC.

Here the CDR3 DNA reads TGTGCCAGCAGCCCCCCCCCGGGCCAAGGAGGCTACACCTTC. Protein product: CASSPPPGQGGYTF. The chain employs TRBV7-9 and TRBJ1-2; D is ambiguous. This CDR3 spans 14 amino acids. Germline V CDR1 and CDR2: SEHNR, FQNEAQ (reference sequence). V dropped 5 bases and J dropped 8 bases, with 18 bases sitting between them.

This clonotype showed up many times. The chain links TRBV20-1 to TRBJ2-3; D remains unclear. This CDR3 is built from 15 residues. Germline CDR1 and CDR2: DFQATT and SNEGSKA (reference sequence). With 5 bases removed from V and 2 bases from J, the gap between germline ends came to 17 bases. Written as DNA, the CDR3 is TGCAGTGCTGGCCAAGTGGGTCTGAACACAGATACGCAGTATTTT. Translation gives CSAGQVGLNTDTQYF.

The V and J genes are TRBV2 and TRBJ2-7, with 12 bases identical to TRBD2. The V and J ends lost 6 bases and 2 bases, in that order; junction bases with no gene match: 5. CDR3 length equals 15 residues. Per germline, CDR1 SNHLY and CDR2 FYNNEI. The CDR3 DNA reads TGTGCCAGCAGGGGGACTAGCGGGCCGCCCTACGAGCAGTACTTC. Protein: CASRGTSGPPYEQYF. Together with reference TRBV2 and TRBJ2-7, the CDR3 gives the full variable domain: EPEVTQTPSHQVTQMGQEVILRCVPISNHLYFYWYRQILGQKVEFLVSFYNNEISEKSEIFDDQFSVERPDGSNFTLKIRSTKLEDSAMYFCASRGTSGPPYEQYFGPGTRLTVT.

This clonotype appeared many times. The rearrangement uses TRBV20-1 and TRBJ2-1, with 7 bases fitting TRBD2. Germline CDR1 reads DFQATT; CDR2 reads SNEGSKA (reference sequence). J was trimmed by 4 bases and V by 5 bases; bases with no gene match: 14. There are 16 residues in the CDR3. The CDR3 DNA reads TGCAGTGCTCACATATACGTGGGAGGGCCGTACAATGAGCAGTTCTTC. It specifies CSAHIYVGGPYNEQFF.

The count of this clonotype is one. The chain has TRBV25-1 and TRBJ1-2; maybe TRBD1 (5 bases). V lost 1 base and J lost 2, with 20 bases in between. Germline V CDR1 and CDR2: MGHDK, SYGVNS. The CDR3 length is 18 residues. DNA of the CDR3: TGTGCCAGCAGTGAATCGACAGAACAATTGACATACAACTATGGCTACACCTTC. Amino acid sequence: CASSESTEQLTYNYGYTF.

This clonotype was recorded at least ten times. The gene calls are TRBV7-3 and TRBJ2-5, with 8 bases matching TRBD1. V lost 5 bases to trimming and J lost 5 bases; unmatched junction nucleotides: 10. CDR1 SGHTA and CDR2 FQGTGA come from the germline V gene. This CDR3 contains 15 residues. The CDR3 DNA reads TGTGCCAGCAGCATAGGACAGGGAGAGGGGGAGACCCAGTACTTC. This translates into CASSIGQGEGETQYF.

This clonotype was picked up many times. The chain couples TRBV2 to TRBJ1-1; D uncertain. The CDR3 is made up of 11 amino acids. Germline CDR1 SNHLY, CDR2 FYNNEI. V was trimmed by 2 bases and J by 7 bases, leaving 5 bases between them. In DNA form, the CDR3 reads TGTGCCAGCAGTGAACCCGTTGAAGCTTTCTTT. Translation: CASSEPVEAFF.

The rearrangement joins TRBV27 to TRBJ2-7, with 10 bases aligning to TRBD2. With V trimmed by 6 bases and J by 3 bases, 14 bases remained unmatched. Germline V gives CDR1 MNHEY, CDR2 SMNVEV (reference sequence). The CDR3 totals 17 residues. CDR3 coding DNA: TGTGCCAGCAGAGATTCCAGGACTAGCGGAGCGGGCTACGAGCAGTACTTC. Amino acid sequence: CASRDSRTSGAGYEQYF.

This clonotype was recorded many times. The gene calls are TRBV28 and TRBJ2-6; D unclear. The CDR3 length is 17 residues. Germline V CDR1 and CDR2: MDHEN, SYDVKM. The V gene lost 2 bases and the J gene lost 0 bases, with 11 bases spanning the gap. The CDR3 reads CASSLPRVDSGANVLTF. CDR3 DNA sequence: TGTGCCAGCAGTTTACCCCGGGTGGACTCTGGGGCCAACGTCCTGACTTTC.

The V gene is TRBV9, the J gene TRBJ1-2; D ambiguous. Germline V CDR1 and CDR2: SGDLS, YYNGEE. The CDR3 runs 11 residues. The V end lost 4 bases, the J end lost 11 bases, and 12 bases lay between the germline ends. Here the CDR3 reads CASSSDLRYTF. CDR3 nucleotides: TGTGCCAGCAGCTCAGATCTGAGGTACACCTTC.

This clonotype was counted a few times. The rearrangement uses TRBV3-1 and TRBJ2-2; no clear D. CDR1 is LGHDT and CDR2 is YNNKEL in the germline V gene (reference sequence). CDR3 length: 14 residues. V dropped 10 bases and J dropped 3 bases, with 15 bases sitting between them. CDR3 DNA sequence: TGTGCCACCCGCCAAGCGAGGTACACCGGGGAGCTGTTTTTT. The encoded protein is CATRQARYTGELFF.